The table lists the clone carrying this TCR beta chain with many counts. Its antigen is unknown. A read error may explain this, as a much larger clone is one base away. Trimming cost V 5 bases and J 5 bases; bases outside gene matches: 15. The CDR3 has 18 residues. Germline V CDR1 and CDR2: MNHEY, SVGAGI. TCRdb called the multiplex PCR reads again in MiXCR, with one record for every CDR3 protein. The sample carries some 14,000 distinct CDR3 sequences, roughly 62% recorded once. The data originate from a study of breast tumors, draining lymph nodes, adjacent tissues. The study's findings and limits: That most tumor T cells come from lymph nodes remained unproven. Tumor TCR diversity was below lymph nodes but above nontumor tissue.

The sequenced sample consisted of tumor-adjacent breast tissue. The sequence was collected from a female donor with breast cancer. Some clones in this sample may be carry-over from other donors' samples. The chain is built from TRBV6-5 and TRBJ1-5; 10 bases map to TRBD1. For the CDR3, the DNA is TGTGCCAGCAGTCCTTACTCCCTCCGGGACAGGGGAGATCAGCCCCAGCATTTT. Translating gives CASSPYSLRDRGDQPQHF.